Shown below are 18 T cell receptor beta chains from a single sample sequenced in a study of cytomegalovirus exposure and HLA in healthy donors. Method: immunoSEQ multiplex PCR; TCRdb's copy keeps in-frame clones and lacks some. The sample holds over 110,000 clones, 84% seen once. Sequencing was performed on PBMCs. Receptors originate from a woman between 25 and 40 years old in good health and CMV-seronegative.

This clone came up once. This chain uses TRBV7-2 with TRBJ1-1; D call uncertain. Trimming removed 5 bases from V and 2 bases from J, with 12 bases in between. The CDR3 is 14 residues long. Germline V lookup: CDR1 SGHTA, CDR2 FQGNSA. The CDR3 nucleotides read TGTGCCAGCAGCCCGCAAGAGGCCAACACTGAAGCTTTCTTT. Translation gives CASSPQEANTEAFF.

The CDR3 DNA reads TGTGCCAGCAGCACAAGACAAGCGAGGGATCAGCCCCAGCATTTT. Translation: CASSTRQARDQPQHF. The V and J genes are TRBV21-1 and TRBJ1-5. TRBV21-1 is a pseudogene locus. The CDR3 covers 15 residues.

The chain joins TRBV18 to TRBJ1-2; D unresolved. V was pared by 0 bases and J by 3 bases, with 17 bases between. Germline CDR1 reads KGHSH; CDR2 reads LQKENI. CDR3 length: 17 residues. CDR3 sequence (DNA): TGTGCCAGCTCACCACCACGCGGAGAGGTCGCAGACTATGGCTACACCTTC. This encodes CASSPPRGEVADYGYTF.

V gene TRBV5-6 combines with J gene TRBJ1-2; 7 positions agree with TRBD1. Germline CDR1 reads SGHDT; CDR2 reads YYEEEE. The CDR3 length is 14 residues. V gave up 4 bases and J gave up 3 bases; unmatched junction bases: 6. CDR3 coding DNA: TGTGCCAGCAGCATCATACAGGGGTACTATGGCTACACCTTC. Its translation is CASSIIQGYYGYTF.

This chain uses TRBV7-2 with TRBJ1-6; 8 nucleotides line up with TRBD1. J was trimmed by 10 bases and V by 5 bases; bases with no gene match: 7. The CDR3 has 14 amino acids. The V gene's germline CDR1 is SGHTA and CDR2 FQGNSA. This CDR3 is CASSNRQGQSPLHF. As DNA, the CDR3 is TGTGCCAGCAGCAACAGACAGGGGCAGTCACCCCTCCACTTT.

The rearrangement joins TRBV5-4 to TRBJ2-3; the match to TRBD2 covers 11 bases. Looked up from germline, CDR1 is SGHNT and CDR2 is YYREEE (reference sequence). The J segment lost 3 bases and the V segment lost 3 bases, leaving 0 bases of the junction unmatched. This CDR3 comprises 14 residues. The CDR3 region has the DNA TGTGCCAGCAGCTCTAGCGGGGGGACAGATACGCAGTATTTT. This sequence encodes CASSSSGGTDTQYF.

CDR3 sequence reads: CASNRQGLVQPQHF. In nucleotides, the CDR3 is TGTGCCAGCAACCGACAGGGGCTGGTTCAGCCCCAGCATTTT. The J gene is TRBJ1-5, the V gene TRBV2, with 8 bases fitting TRBD1. The trim removed 7 bases at V and 6 bases at J, leaving 8 bases unmatched. The CDR3 is made up of 14 amino acids. The germline gives CDR1 SNHLY, CDR2 FYNNEI. Combining the CDR3 with reference TRBV2 and TRBJ1-5 gives the whole variable domain EPEVTQTPSHQVTQMGQEVILRCVPISNHLYFYWYRQILGQKVEFLVSFYNNEISEKSEIFDDQFSVERPDGSNFTLKIRSTKLEDSAMYFCASNRQGLVQPQHFGDGTRLSIL.

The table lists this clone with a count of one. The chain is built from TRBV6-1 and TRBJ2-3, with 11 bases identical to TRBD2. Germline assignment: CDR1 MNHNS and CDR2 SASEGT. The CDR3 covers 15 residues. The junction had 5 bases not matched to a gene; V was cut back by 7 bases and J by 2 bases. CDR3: CASNLAGGATDTQYF. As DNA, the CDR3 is TGTGCCAGCAACCTAGCGGGGGGCGCCACAGATACGCAGTATTTT.

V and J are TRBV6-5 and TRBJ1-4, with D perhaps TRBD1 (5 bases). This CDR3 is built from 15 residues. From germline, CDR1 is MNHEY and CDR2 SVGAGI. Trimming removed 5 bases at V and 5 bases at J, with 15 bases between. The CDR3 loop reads CASSPGRGGNEKLFF. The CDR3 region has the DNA TGTGCCAGCAGTCCAGGACGCGGGGGGAATGAAAAACTGTTTTTT.

CDR3 sequence: CASSQPGLEQYF. The CDR3 nucleotides are TGTGCCAGCAGTCAACCAGGACTGGAGCAGTACTTC. The chain recombines TRBV6-1 with TRBJ2-7; possibly TRBD2 for D (5 bases). V dropped 5 bases and J dropped 7 bases, with 12 bases sitting between them. The CDR3 is made up of 12 amino acids. CDR1 and CDR2 (germline): MNHNS, SASEGT.

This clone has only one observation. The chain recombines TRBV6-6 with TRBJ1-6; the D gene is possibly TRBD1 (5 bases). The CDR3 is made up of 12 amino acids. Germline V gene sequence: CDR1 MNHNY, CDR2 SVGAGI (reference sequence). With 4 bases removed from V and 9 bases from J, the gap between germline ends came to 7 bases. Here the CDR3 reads CASSSRVSPLHF. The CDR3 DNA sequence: TGTGCCAGCAGTTCCAGGGTTTCACCCCTCCACTTT.

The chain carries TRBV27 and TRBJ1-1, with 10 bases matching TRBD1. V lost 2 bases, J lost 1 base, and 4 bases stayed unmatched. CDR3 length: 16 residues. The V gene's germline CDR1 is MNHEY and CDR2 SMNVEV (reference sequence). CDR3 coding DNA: TGTGCCAGCAGTTTAATGACAGGGGGCAGGAACACTGAAGCTTTCTTT. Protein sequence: CASSLMTGGRNTEAFF.

The CDR3 spells CASSPRQGIYEQYF. In DNA form, the CDR3 reads TGTGCCAGCAGCCCCAGACAGGGGATCTACGAGCAGTACTTC. The rearrangement joins TRBV7-9 to TRBJ2-7; 8 nucleotides match TRBD1. After removal of 5 bases from V and 3 bases from J, the junction contained 6 bases not matched to a gene. The germline V gene has CDR1 SEHNR and CDR2 FQNEAQ (reference sequence). CDR3 length: 14 residues.

The DNA for the CDR3 is TGTGCCAGCAGCGCCGGGACAGGGGAGGCCTATGGCTACACCTTC. As protein: CASSAGTGEAYGYTF. V usage is TRBV9 and J usage is TRBJ1-2; TRBD1 agrees at 10 bases. The CDR3 loop spans 15 amino acids. Germline V gene sequence: CDR1 SGDLS, CDR2 YYNGEE. The V and J ends lost 3 bases and 4 bases, in that order; junction bases with no gene match: 6.

The CDR3 DNA follows: TGTGCCAGCAGCGCTCGGACAGCGAACACCGGGGAGCTGTTTTTT. It encodes CASSARTANTGELFF. The rearrangement links TRBV9 to TRBJ2-2, with D possibly being TRBD1 (6 bases). This CDR3 has 15 amino acids. V was pared by 3 bases and J by 0 bases, with 9 bases between. The germline V gene encodes CDR1 SGDLS and CDR2 YYNGEE.

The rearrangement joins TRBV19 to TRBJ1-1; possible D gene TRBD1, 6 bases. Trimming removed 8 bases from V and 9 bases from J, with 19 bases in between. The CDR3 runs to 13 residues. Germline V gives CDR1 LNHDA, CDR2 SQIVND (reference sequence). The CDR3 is CASHTLDRTQAFF. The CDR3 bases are TGTGCCAGTCATACCTTGGACAGAACTCAAGCTTTCTTT.

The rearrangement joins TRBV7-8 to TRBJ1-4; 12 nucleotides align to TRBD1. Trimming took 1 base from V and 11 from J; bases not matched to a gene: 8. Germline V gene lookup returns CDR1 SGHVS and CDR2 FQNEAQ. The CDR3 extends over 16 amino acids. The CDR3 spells CASSLGSGTGGHKLFF. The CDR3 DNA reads TGTGCCAGCAGCTTAGGATCCGGGACAGGGGGCCATAAACTGTTTTTT.

CDR3 region: CASSDGTGDPDTQYF. Here the CDR3 DNA reads TGTGCCAGCAGCGACGGGACAGGGGACCCAGATACGCAGTATTTT. The rearrangement links TRBV7-3 to TRBJ2-3; 10 nucleotides align to TRBD1. The CDR3 has 15 amino acids. Germline V lookup: CDR1 SGHTA, CDR2 FQGTGA. Germline trimming cut 5 bases from V and 4 bases from J; bases unmatched to any gene: 6.